The next 5 T cell receptor beta chains were all read from a single sample in a study of blood T cell repertoires in COVID-19. Sequenced by immunoSEQ multiplex PCR; TCRdb stores in-frame clones only, minus some. The repertoire consists of 230,000 or so clones, with about nine tenths occurring once and the leading ten covering approximately 2.3%. The sequenced material came from PBMCs or T cells enriched from blood (not recorded which). Receptors originate from a middle-aged woman with acute COVID-19.

V and J are TRBV5-1 and TRBJ2-3; 8 bases line up with TRBD1. The CDR3 totals 16 residues. V shed 5 bases, J shed 2 bases, and the junction held 10 bases outside the gene matches. Germline V gives CDR1 SGHRS, CDR2 YFSETQ. CDR3 residues: CASRPSGTGFTDTQYF. CDR3 coding DNA: TGCGCCAGCAGGCCGTCCGGGACAGGATTCACAGATACGCAGTATTTT.

This sequence joins TRBV3-1 (or the pseudogene TRBV3-2) and TRBJ2-3; maybe TRBD2 (5 bases). Germline V gene data show CDR1 as LGHDT and CDR2 as YNNKEL (reference sequence). V was cut by 0 bases and J by 6 bases, with 13 bases left in between. The CDR3 length is 15 residues. As DNA, the CDR3 is TGTGCCAGCAGCCAAGATGGAGGACTTAGGGATACGCAGTATTTT. Translation gives CASSQDGGLRDTQYF.

V gene TRBV9 combines with J gene TRBJ1-6; 8 bases are shared with TRBD1. Germline V gene lookup returns CDR1 SGDLS and CDR2 YYNGEE. This CDR3 comprises 16 residues. V was pared by 0 bases and J by 7 bases, with 6 bases of the junction left unmatched. The CDR3: CASSVEGTGGNSPLHF. CDR3 in DNA: TGTGCCAGCAGCGTAGAAGGAACAGGGGGGAATTCACCCCTCCACTTT.

V usage is TRBV30 and J usage is TRBJ2-1; tentatively, D is TRBD1 (6 bases). Germline values: CDR1 GTSNPN, CDR2 SVGIG (reference sequence). This CDR3 has 13 amino acids. V was trimmed by 5 bases and J by 4 bases, leaving 12 bases between them. CDR3: CAWLDSSYNEQFF. CDR3 sequence (DNA): TGTGCCTGGCTGGACAGTAGTTACAATGAGCAGTTCTTC.

Only a few counts were recorded for this clone. The V call is TRBV12-3 or TRBV12-4, the J call TRBJ1-5, with no clear D. V was pared by 3 bases and J by 7 bases, with 10 bases between. This CDR3 has 13 residues. CDR3: CASSLVSGQPQHF. In nucleotides, the CDR3 is TGTGCCAGCAGTTTGGTGTCGGGGCAGCCCCAGCATTTT.